This T cell receptor beta chain comes out of a study of blood T cell repertoires in COVID-19. Germline V gene data show CDR1 as SGHTA and CDR2 as FQGNSA. The CDR3 totals 17 residues. Concerning this clone: An end of the junction differs from the germline gene, which may be a read error.

Sequencing was performed with immunoSEQ multiplex PCR; in TCRdb, only in-frame clones are kept and a portion is missing. The data contain roughly 100,000 clones, around 76% of them singletons. The source is a man older than 75 with acute or convalescent COVID-19. Sequenced input: peripheral blood. The chain employs TRBV7-2 and TRBJ2-2, with TRBD1 matching over 7 bases. The CDR3 spells CASSLVPQGLRGGQLFF. In DNA, the CDR3 is TGTGCCAGCAGCTTAGTTCCACAGGGGTTGAGGGGCGGGCAGCTGTTTTTT.